This T cell receptor (beta chain) stems from a study of metastatic and nonmetastatic thyroid tumors. For the study at large: Malignant thyroid and benign thyroid patients provided blood and tumor or nodule tissue whose repertoires were compared. Regarding the study as a whole: Compared with benign nodules, malignant thyroid tumors were reported to have significantly higher TCR beta diversity in both blood and tumor.

As for this clone: Its antigen is not identified.

Before thyroid surgery, none of the patients had received any treatment. Germline loops: CDR1 LGHDT, CDR2 YNNKEL (reference sequence). Trimming removed 3 bases at V and 5 bases at J, with 16 bases between. The CDR3 is made up of 15 amino acids. In the original workflow: The study's classifier, a distant-metastasis tool for papillary thyroid cancer, was built using CDR3 differences across clinicopathological groups. TCRdb re-called the PCR reads with MiXCR. In this record, the V and J calls reflect TCRdb's handling and not the investigators' own analysis. This sample has about 59,000 clones, with 15% to 20% found just once.

The J gene is TRBJ1-1, the V gene TRBV3-1, with D tentatively TRBD1 (6 bases). The sample consisted of blood. The sequence derives from a male donor with papillary thyroid cancer or a benign thyroid nodule (not recorded which). Some clones in this sample may be carry-over from other donors' samples. CDR3 protein: CASSHGGHRGTEAFF. Written as DNA, the CDR3 is TGTGCCAGCAGCCACGGGGGACACCGGGGTACTGAAGCTTTCTTT.